This entry describes one TCR beta chain. The target antigen is unknown. While the first cohort had 600 to 850 subjects, the donors belonged to the separate validation cohort of about 110 subjects. The data were produced by immunoSEQ multiplex PCR, yet TCRdb's version contains in-frame clones alone and is incomplete. The sample has roughly 330,000 clones, 87% seen once; the top ten hold approximately 1.1%. The record originates from a study of cytomegalovirus exposure and HLA in healthy donors. Overall study findings and caveats: TCR beta chains numbering under 200 were designated cytomegalovirus-associated. The classifier reportedly diagnosed cytomegalovirus status with high specificity and sensitivity.

Germline CDR1 is MNHNS and CDR2 is SASEGT. V lost 8 bases, J lost 0 bases, and 7 bases lay in between. The CDR3 totals 13 residues. What was sequenced was PBMCs. The chain recombines TRBV6-1 with TRBJ1-4; D unclear. This sequence was found in a woman aged 25 to 45 in good health and CMV-seropositive. CDR3 loop: CASVVATNEKLFF. The CDR3 DNA is TGTGCCAGCGTGGTAGCAACTAATGAAAAACTGTTTTTT.